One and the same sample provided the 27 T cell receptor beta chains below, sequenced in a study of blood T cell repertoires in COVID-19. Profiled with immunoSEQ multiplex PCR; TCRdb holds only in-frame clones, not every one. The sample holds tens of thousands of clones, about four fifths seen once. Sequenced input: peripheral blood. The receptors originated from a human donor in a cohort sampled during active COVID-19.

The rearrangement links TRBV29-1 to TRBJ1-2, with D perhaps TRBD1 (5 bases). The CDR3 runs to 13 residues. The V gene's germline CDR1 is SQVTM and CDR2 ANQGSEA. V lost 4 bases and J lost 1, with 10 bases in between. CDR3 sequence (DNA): TGCAGCGTTGTTGCAGGGCTTAACTATGGCTACACCTTC. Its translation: CSVVAGLNYGYTF.

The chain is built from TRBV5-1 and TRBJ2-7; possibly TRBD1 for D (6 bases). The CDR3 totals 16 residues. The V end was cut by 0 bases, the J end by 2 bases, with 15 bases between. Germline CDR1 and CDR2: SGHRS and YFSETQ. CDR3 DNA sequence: TGCGCCAGCAGCTTGGCAGGGGCAGGACGGACCTACGAGCAGTACTTC. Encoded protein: CASSLAGAGRTYEQYF.

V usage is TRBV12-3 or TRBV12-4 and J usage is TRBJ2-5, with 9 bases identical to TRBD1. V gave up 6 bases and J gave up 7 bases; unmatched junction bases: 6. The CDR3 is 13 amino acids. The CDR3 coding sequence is TGTGCCAGCAGGGGGGGACAGGGTGGGACCCAGTACTTC. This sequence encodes CASRGGQGGTQYF.

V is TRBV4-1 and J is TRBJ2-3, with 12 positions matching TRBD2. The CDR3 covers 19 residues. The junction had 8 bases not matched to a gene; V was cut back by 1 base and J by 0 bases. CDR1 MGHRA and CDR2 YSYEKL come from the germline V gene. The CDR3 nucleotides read TGCGCCAGCAGCCAAGCGGTCTCTAGCGGGGGGGCTAGCACAGATACGCAGTATTTT. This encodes CASSQAVSSGGASTDTQYF.

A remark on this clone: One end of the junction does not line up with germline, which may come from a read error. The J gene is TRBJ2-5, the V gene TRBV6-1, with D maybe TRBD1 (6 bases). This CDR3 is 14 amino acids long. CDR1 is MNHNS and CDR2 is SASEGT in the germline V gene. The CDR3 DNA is TGTGCCAGCAGTGAAGTACCGGGACAAGGGACCCAGTACTTC. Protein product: CASSEVPGQGTQYF.

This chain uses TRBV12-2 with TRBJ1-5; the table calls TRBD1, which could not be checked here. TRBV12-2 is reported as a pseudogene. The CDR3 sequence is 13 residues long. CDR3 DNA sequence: TGTGCAACCCCGGGACAAACTCATCAGCCCCAGCATTTT. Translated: CATPGQTHQPQHF.

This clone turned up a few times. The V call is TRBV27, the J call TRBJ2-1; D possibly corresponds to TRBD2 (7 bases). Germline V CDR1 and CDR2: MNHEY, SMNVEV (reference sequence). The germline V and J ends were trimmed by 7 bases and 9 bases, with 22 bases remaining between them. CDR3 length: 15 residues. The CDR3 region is CASKGGGALRGEQFF. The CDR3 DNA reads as TGTGCCAGCAAAGGTGGGGGGGCCCTGAGAGGTGAGCAGTTCTTC.

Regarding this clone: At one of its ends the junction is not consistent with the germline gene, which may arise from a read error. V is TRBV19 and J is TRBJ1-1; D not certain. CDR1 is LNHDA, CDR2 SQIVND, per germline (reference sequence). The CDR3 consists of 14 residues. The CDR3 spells CASGMGGMYTEAFF. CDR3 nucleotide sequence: TGTGCCAGTGGTATGGGAGGGATGTACACTGAAGCTTTCTTT.

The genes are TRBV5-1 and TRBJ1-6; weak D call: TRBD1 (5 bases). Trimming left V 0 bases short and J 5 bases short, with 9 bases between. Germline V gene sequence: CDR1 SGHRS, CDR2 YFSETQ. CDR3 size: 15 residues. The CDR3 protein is CASSLEGIDNSPLHF. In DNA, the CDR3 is TGCGCCAGCAGCTTGGAGGGGATTGATAATTCACCCCTCCACTTT.

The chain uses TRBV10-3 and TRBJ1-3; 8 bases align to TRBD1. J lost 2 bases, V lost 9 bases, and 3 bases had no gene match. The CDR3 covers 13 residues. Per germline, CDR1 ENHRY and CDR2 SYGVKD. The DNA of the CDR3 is TGTGCCATACAGGGGGTAGCTGGAAACACCATATATTTT. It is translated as CAIQGVAGNTIYF.

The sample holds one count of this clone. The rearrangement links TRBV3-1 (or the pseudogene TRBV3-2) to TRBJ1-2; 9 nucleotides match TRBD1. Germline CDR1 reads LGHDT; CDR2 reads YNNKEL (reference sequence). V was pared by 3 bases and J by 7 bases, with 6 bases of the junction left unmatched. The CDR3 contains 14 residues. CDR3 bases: TGTGCCAGCAGCCACCAAGGGACAGGGCGTGGCTACACCTTC. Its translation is CASSHQGTGRGYTF.

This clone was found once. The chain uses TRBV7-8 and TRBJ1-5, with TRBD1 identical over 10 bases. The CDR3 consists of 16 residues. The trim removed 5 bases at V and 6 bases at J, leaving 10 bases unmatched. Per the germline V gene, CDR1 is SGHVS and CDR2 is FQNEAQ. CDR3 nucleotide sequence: TGTGCCAGCAGCCCCGACAGGGGGCTAAACAGTCAGCCCCAGCATTTT. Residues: CASSPDRGLNSQPQHF. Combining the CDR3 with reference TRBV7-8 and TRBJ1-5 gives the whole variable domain GAGVSQSPRYKVAKRGQDVALRCDPISGHVSLFWYQQALGQGPEFLTYFQNEAQLDKSGLPSDRFFAERPEGSVSTLKIQRTQQEDSAVYLCASSPDRGLNSQPQHFGDGTRLSIL.

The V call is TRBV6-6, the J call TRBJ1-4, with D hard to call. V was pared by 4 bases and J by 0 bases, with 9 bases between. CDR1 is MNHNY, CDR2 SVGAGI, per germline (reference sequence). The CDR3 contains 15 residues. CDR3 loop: CASSFSDATNEKLFF. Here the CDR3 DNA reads TGTGCCAGCAGTTTTTCAGATGCAACTAATGAAAAACTGTTTTTT.

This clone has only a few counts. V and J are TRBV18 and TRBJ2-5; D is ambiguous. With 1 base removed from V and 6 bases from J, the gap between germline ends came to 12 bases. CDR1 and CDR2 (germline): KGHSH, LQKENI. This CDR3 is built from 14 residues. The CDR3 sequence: CASSPRVDTQTQYF. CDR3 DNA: TGTGCCAGCTCACCACGTGTTGACACTCAGACCCAGTACTTC.

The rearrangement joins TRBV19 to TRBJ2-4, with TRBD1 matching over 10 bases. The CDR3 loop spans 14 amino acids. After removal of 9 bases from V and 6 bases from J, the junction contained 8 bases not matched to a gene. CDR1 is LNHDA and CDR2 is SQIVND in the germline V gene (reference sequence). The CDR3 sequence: CASLGQGVRNIQYF. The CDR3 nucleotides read TGTGCCAGCCTTGGACAGGGGGTTCGAAACATTCAGTACTTC.

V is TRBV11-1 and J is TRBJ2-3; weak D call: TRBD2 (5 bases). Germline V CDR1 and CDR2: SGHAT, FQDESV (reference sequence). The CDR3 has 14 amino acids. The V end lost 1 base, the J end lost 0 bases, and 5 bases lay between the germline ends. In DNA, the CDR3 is TGTGCCAGCAGCTTAGGGACTAGCACAGATACGCAGTATTTT. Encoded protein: CASSLGTSTDTQYF.

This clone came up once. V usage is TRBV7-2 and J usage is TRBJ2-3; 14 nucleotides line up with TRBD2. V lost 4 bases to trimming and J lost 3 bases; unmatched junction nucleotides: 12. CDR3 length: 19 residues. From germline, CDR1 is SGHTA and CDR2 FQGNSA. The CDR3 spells CASSSGTSGGWGVTDTQYF. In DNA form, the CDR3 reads TGTGCCAGCAGCTCCGGGACTAGCGGGGGTTGGGGGGTAACAGATACGCAGTATTTT. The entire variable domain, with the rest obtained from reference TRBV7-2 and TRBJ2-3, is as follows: GAGVSQSPSNKVTEKGKDVELRCDPISGHTALYWYRQSLGQGLEFLIYFQGNSAPDKSGLPSDRFSAERTGGSVSTLTIQRTQQEDSAVYLCASSSGTSGGWGVTDTQYFGPGTRLTVL.

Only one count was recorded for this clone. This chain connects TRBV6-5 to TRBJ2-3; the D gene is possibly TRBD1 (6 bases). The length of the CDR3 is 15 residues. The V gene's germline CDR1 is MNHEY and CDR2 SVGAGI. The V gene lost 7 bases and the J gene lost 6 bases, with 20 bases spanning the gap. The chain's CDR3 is CASKGVWGSVDTQYF. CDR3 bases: TGTGCCAGCAAGGGGGTGTGGGGCTCCGTGGATACGCAGTATTTT.

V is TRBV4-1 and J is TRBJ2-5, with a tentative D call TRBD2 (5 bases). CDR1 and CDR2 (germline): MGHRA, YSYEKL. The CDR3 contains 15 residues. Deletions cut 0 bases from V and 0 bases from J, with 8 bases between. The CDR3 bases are TGCGCCAGCAGCCAAGACAGACTAAACCAAGAGACCCAGTACTTC. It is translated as CASSQDRLNQETQYF.

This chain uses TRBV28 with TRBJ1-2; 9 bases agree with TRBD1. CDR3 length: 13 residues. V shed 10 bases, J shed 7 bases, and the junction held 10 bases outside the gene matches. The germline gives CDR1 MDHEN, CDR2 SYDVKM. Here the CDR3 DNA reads TGTGCCAATAGGGGCCCGACAGGGGGTGGCTACACCTTC. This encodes CANRGPTGGGYTF.

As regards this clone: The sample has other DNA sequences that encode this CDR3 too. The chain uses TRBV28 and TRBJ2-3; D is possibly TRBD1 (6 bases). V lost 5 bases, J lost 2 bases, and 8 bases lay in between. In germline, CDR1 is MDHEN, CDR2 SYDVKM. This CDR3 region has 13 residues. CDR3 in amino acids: CASSRDTTDTQYF. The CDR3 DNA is TGTGCCAGCAGTCGGGACACCACAGATACGCAGTATTTT.

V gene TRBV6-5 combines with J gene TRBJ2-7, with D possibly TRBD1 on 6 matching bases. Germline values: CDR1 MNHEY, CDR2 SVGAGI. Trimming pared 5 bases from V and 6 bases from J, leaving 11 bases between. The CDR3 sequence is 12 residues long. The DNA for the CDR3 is TGTGCCAGCAGTCGTACAGGGCTCGAGCAGTACTTC. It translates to CASSRTGLEQYF.

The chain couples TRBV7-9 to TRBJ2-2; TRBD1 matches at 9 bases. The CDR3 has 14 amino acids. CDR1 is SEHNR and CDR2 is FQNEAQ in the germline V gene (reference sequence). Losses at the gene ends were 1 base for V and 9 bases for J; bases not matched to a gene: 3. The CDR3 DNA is TGTGCCAGCAGCTTAGAGGGACAGGGAAGGGAGCTGTTTTTT. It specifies CASSLEGQGRELFF.

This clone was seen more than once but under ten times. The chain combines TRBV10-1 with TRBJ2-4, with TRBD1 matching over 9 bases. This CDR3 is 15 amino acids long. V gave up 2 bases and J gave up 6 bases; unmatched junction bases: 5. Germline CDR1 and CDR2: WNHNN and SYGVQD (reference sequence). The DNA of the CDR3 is TGCGCCAGCAGTGAGGGGGACAGGGTCGGAAACATTCAGTACTTC. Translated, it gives CASSEGDRVGNIQYF.

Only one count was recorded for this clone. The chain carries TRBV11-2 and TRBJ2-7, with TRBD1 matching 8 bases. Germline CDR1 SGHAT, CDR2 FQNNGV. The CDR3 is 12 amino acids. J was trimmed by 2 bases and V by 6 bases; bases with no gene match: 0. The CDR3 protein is CASRTGAYEQYF. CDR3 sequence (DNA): TGTGCCAGCAGGACAGGGGCCTACGAGCAGTACTTC.

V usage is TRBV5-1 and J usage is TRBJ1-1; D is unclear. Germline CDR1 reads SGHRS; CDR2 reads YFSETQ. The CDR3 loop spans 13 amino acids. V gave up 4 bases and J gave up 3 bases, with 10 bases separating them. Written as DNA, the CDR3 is TGCGCCAGCAGCGGAGGGTTCTACACTGAAGCTTTCTTT. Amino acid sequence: CASSGGFYTEAFF.

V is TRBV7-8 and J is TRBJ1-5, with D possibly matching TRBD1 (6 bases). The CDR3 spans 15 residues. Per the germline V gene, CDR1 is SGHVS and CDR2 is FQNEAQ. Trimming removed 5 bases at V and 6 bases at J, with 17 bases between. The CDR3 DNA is TGTGCCAGCAGCCCAGACAGGATTGAAGGTCAGCCCCAGCATTTT. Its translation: CASSPDRIEGQPQHF.